This paragraph reports one T cell receptor (beta chain). These data come from a study of T cell changes during pregnancy in multiple sclerosis. Per germline, CDR1 MDHEN and CDR2 SYDVKM. Germline trimming cut 8 bases from V and 4 bases from J; bases unmatched to any gene: 6. The CDR3 contains 13 residues. The data were produced by immunoSEQ multiplex PCR, yet TCRdb's version contains in-frame clones alone and is incomplete. The sample holds some 28,000 clones, roughly 91% seen once. The material sequenced was CD4+ T cells from peripheral blood mononuclear cells, taken in the first trimester of pregnancy. This TCR was recovered from a female donor in good health, enrolled as a control in a pregnancy study. The chain carries TRBV28 and TRBJ2-7; 9 bases agree with TRBD1. CDR3 bases: TGTGCCAGCTTGGGACAGGGCATTTACGAGCAGTACTTC. It translates to CASLGQGIYEQYF. The variable domain in full, with the rest retrieved from reference TRBV28 and TRBJ2-7, is DVKVTQSSRYLVKRTGEKVFLECVQDMDHENMFWYRQDPGLGLRLIYFSYDVKMKEKGDIPEGYSVSREKKERFSLILESASTNQTSMYLCASLGQGIYEQYFGPGTRLTVT.